Following are 14 T cell receptor beta chains from one sample sequenced in a study of cytomegalovirus exposure and HLA in healthy donors. The protocol was immunoSEQ multiplex PCR, while the TCRdb copy is restricted to in-frame clones and leaves out a portion. This table holds more than 45,000 clones, roughly 90% found once. Sequenced material: PBMCs. These receptors were collected from a woman younger than 45 in good health and CMV-seronegative.

V gene TRBV6-5 combines with J gene TRBJ2-7; 8 bases fit TRBD1. Germline V CDR1 and CDR2: MNHEY, SVGAGI. Trimming at V came to 0 bases and at J to 3 bases, leaving 7 bases not matched to a gene. The CDR3 extends over 16 amino acids. The CDR3 sequence: CASSYSSGQGIYEQYF. CDR3 DNA: TGTGCCAGCAGTTACTCGTCCGGACAGGGCATCTACGAGCAGTACTTC.

This clone has only a few counts. The chain uses TRBV18 and TRBJ2-7, with TRBD2 identical over 9 bases. The V gene end was trimmed by 3 bases and the J gene end by 2 bases; junction bases not matched to a gene: 11. Germline V gene lookup returns CDR1 KGHSH and CDR2 LQKENI. CDR3 length equals 17 residues. CDR3 nucleotides: TGTGCCAGCTCACCTTCATTACTAGCGGGTCCTCCCTACGAGCAGTACTTC. It encodes CASSPSLLAGPPYEQYF.

The chain links TRBV9 to TRBJ2-1; D remains unclear. Germline V CDR1 and CDR2: SGDLS, YYNGEE. This CDR3 contains 11 residues. The V gene lost 3 bases and the J gene lost 9 bases, with 7 bases spanning the gap. The CDR3 DNA sequence: TGTGCCAGCAGCGCTTCGGGTGAGCAGTTCTTC. This encodes CASSASGEQFF.

The rearrangement uses TRBV27 and TRBJ1-2, with 7 positions matching TRBD1. Trimming cost V 6 bases and J 6 bases; bases outside gene matches: 28. Germline CDR1 MNHEY, CDR2 SMNVEV (reference sequence). The CDR3 contains 20 residues. CDR3 DNA sequence: TGTGCCAGCAGAACATTGACAGGGAAAAGAAAAGGGGGGCTTGGTGATGGCTACACCTTC. Encoded protein: CASRTLTGKRKGGLGDGYTF.

The chain couples TRBV15 to TRBJ2-1; TRBD2 agrees at 7 bases. The trim removed 8 bases at V and 11 bases at J, leaving 21 bases unmatched. This CDR3 is 16 amino acids long. The germline CDR1 and CDR2 sequences are LNHNV and YYDKDF (reference sequence). The DNA of the CDR3 is TGTGCCACCCTATCCCTAGGGGTAGCGGGCCAAATGAAGCAGTTCTTC. Residues: CATLSLGVAGQMKQFF.

The CDR3 region is CASSQAGGRAHNEQFF. The CDR3 DNA sequence: TGTGCCAGCAGCCAAGCTGGGGGGAGGGCCCACAATGAGCAGTTCTTC. This sequence joins TRBV4-2 and TRBJ2-1, with 7 nucleotides matching TRBD2. V was clipped by 1 base and J by 5 bases; unmatched bases: 8. In germline, CDR1 is LGHNA, CDR2 YNFKEQ. This CDR3 contains 16 residues.

The chain is built from TRBV7-9 and TRBJ2-1; a possible D gene is TRBD1 (6 bases). CDR1 and CDR2 from the germline V gene are SEHNR and FQNEAQ (reference sequence). The CDR3 has 13 residues. V lost 3 bases and J lost 9, with 12 bases in between. CDR3: CASSLGQAGEQFF. The CDR3, as DNA: TGTGCCAGCAGCTTGGGACAAGCTGGTGAGCAGTTCTTC.

This clone has only one observation. This chain uses TRBV28 with TRBJ2-7; TRBD2 matches at 11 bases. The junction had 5 bases not matched to a gene; V was cut back by 8 bases and J by 2 bases. The CDR3 is 14 residues long. Germline lookup yields CDR1 MDHEN and CDR2 SYDVKM. In DNA form, the CDR3 reads TGTGCCAGCCTAGCGGGAGGATACCCCTACGAGCAGTACTTC. It yields the protein CASLAGGYPYEQYF.

This rearrangement joins TRBV7-2 to TRBJ2-5, with D possibly being TRBD2 (5 bases). V was clipped by 5 bases and J by 4 bases, with 20 bases between them. In germline, CDR1 is SGHTA, CDR2 FQGNSA. The CDR3 covers 16 residues. In DNA, the CDR3 is TGTGCCAGCAGCCCTCACGGCCGGGGAGTGGGAGAGACCCAGTACTTC. Translation gives CASSPHGRGVGETQYF.

The chain uses TRBV10-1 and TRBJ1-1; tentative D call: TRBD1 (6 bases). The CDR3 is 14 amino acids. V was cut by 1 base and J by 5 bases, with 11 bases left in between. CDR1 and CDR2 from the germline V gene are WNHNN and SYGVQD (reference sequence). CDR3 sequence: CASSEYTRGTEAFF. The CDR3 nucleotides read TGCGCCAGCAGTGAGTATACAAGGGGGACTGAAGCTTTCTTT.

The rearrangement joins TRBV4-1 to TRBJ2-7; TRBD2 agrees at 8 bases. Germline CDR1 MGHRA, CDR2 YSYEKL. This CDR3 region has 15 residues. The V segment lost 0 bases and the J segment 6 bases; nucleotides outside the gene matches: 7. As DNA, the CDR3 is TGCGCCAGCAGCCAAGATGGGACTAGGGGGGGCGAGCAGTACTTC. The encoded protein is CASSQDGTRGGEQYF.

The chain recombines TRBV4-2 with TRBJ2-7; no clear D. CDR3 length equals 12 residues. Per the germline V gene, CDR1 is LGHNA and CDR2 is YNFKEQ. The ends were cut back, 1 base at V and 3 bases at J, with 4 bases in the middle. CDR3 nucleotides: TGTGCCAGCAGCCAAGTTCGCTACGAGCAGTACTTC. It encodes CASSQVRYEQYF.

CDR3 protein: CSVVVAGGGEVGTDTQYF. CDR3 DNA: TGCAGCGTTGTGGTAGCGGGAGGGGGAGAGGTGGGCACAGATACGCAGTATTTT. This chain connects TRBV29-1 to TRBJ2-3, with TRBD2 matching over 11 bases. The CDR3 runs 18 residues. Unmatched junction bases numbered 13, after V lost 4 bases and J lost 1 base. Germline V gene sequence: CDR1 SQVTM, CDR2 ANQGSEA.

The chain employs TRBV6-6 and TRBJ1-2; D call uncertain. Germline loops: CDR1 MNHNY, CDR2 SVGAGI (reference sequence). V dropped 6 bases and J dropped 6 bases, with 20 bases sitting between them. The CDR3 covers 15 residues. The CDR3, as DNA: TGTGCCAGCAGCCAGACCTTGAAGGGAGGAGATGGCTACACCTTC. Translation gives CASSQTLKGGDGYTF.